This TCR beta chain was identified in a study of early stage breast cancer tumors. General study results and limits: Blood repertoires resembled normal breast more than tumor.

Only in-frame clones appear in the TCRdb table, and some are missing; sequencing was by immunoSEQ multiplex PCR. Here the sample spans approximately 33,000 clones, roughly four fifths being singletons. The CDR3 contains 13 residues. CDR1 MRHNA and CDR2 SNTAGT come from the germline V gene. Between the trimmed V and J ends, which lost 4 bases and 1 base, there was a span of 7 bases. A word on this clone: What it recognizes is unknown.

The V and J genes are TRBV6-4 and TRBJ2-5; D remains unclear. Sequenced input: blood. The sequence was collected from a person aged 35-49 years with breast cancer. CDR3 residues: CASSAAPQETQYF. The CDR3 DNA is TGTGCCAGCAGTGCGGCCCCCCAAGAGACCCAGTACTTC.